Sequencing of this T cell receptor beta chain was carried out in a study of T cells in Graves' hyperthyroidism and ophthalmopathy. Overall study findings and caveats: Among clonotypes expanded in thyroid above 0.001, most were also found in blood.

This clonotype was observed a few times. Its antigen is currently unknown. TCR beta CDR3 regions were amplified from RNA. HTBI primers drove first-round RT-PCR of the TCR CDR3. TCRdb called the multiplex PCR reads again in MiXCR, with one record for every CDR3 protein. The sample yields a few hundred thousand distinct CDR3 sequences, over 11% seen once. This receptor was obtained from a woman aged 30 to 39 with Graves' hyperthyroidism that later progressed to Graves' ophthalmopathy. The sequenced sample consisted of blood.

CDR3 sequence reads: CASSIGWLPDTGELFF. The CDR3 DNA reads TGTGCCAGTAGTATAGGTTGGCTCCCCGACACCGGGGAGCTGTTTTTT. The chain employs TRBV19 and TRBJ2-2; no definite D call. The CDR3 contains 16 residues. V lost 1 base to trimming and J lost 3 bases, with 12 bases between them. From germline, CDR1 is LNHDA and CDR2 SQIVND (reference sequence).